This note documents a single T cell receptor beta chain sequence. Its antigen is not known. The treatment here: oral pan-JAK inhibitor, 5-10 mg twice daily. Alopecia areata patients gave lesional scalp punch biopsies and peripheral blood samples. Cell sorting on a FACSAria was used to separate CD4+ and CD8+ T cells from the PBMCs. This sample was included in a study of CD8+ T cells in alopecia areata. Study-wide results and caveats: Scalp sample sequencing also detects resident alphabeta T cells of normal skin. Many expanded lesional clones remained in scalp and blood on tofacitinib.

Trimming took 4 bases from V and 7 from J; bases not matched to a gene: 6. The CDR3 loop spans 13 amino acids. Germline lookup yields CDR1 SEHNR and CDR2 FQNEAQ (reference sequence). The sequencing template was cDNA reverse transcribed from extracted RNA. Profiling relied on immunoSEQ multiplex PCR, and the TCRdb table lists in-frame clones only, not all of them. The sample has 150,000 to 200,000 clones; around three fifths are singletons. This specimen consisted of CD4+ T cells sorted from blood, obtained at week 24, from a patient treated with tofacitinib. The V gene is TRBV7-9, the J gene TRBJ2-7; TRBD2 matches 8 bases. The TCR originated in a human donor with alopecia areata. The CDR3 loop is CASSSPLAGEQYF. The CDR3 DNA sequence: TGTGCCAGCAGCTCCCCTTTAGCGGGAGAGCAGTACTTC.